A single T cell receptor beta chain is shown here with its context. What it binds is not known. It was from alopecia areata patients that lesional scalp punch biopsies and peripheral blood were collected. Sequencing used cDNA as its template, made by extracting RNA and reverse transcribing it. The protocol was immunoSEQ multiplex PCR, while the TCRdb copy is restricted to in-frame clones and leaves out a portion. This table holds more than 75,000 clones, about 40% found once. The CDR3 extends over 12 amino acids. Germline V gene sequence: CDR1 SGHRS, CDR2 YFSETQ. Trimming shortened V by 0 bases and J by 12 bases, and 10 bases separated the two germline ends. These data come from a study of CD8+ T cells in alopecia areata. Overall study context: Once tofacitinib had been taken for 6 to 18 months, 6 months off drug followed. Study observations and caveats: Scalp lesions, especially in alopecia totalis/universalis, had higher clonality than normal scalp. Normal-skin resident alphabeta T cells also appear among scalp sample sequences.

This receptor was identified in a human donor with alopecia areata. Sequenced material: CD4+ T cells sorted from blood. The chain joins TRBV5-1 to TRBJ2-1, with D perhaps TRBD2 (5 bases). The chain's CDR3 is CASSLERVSQFF. The CDR3 DNA reads as TGCGCCAGCAGCTTGGAGAGGGTTTCGCAGTTCTTC.